Sequencing of this TCR beta chain was carried out in a study of control samples from healthy donors and cancer patients. The CDR3 extends over 16 amino acids. V dropped 6 bases and J dropped 2 bases, with 19 bases sitting between them. The germline CDR1 and CDR2 sequences are LGHNA and YSLEER. The method was immunoSEQ multiplex PCR; TCRdb's version includes in-frame clones alone and lacks a portion of them. The sample consists of roughly 180,000 clones, around 93% of them appearing once. The TCR sequence derives from a woman aged 60-75 years in good health. Sequencing was performed on blood. The chain links TRBV4-3 to TRBJ1-1, with no clear D. CDR3 DNA sequence: TGCGCCAGCAGAAGAGTCAATGAGGGTCACAACACTGAAGCTTTCTTT. Its protein is CASRRVNEGHNTEAFF.